This is a list of T cell receptor beta chains from one sample in a study of T cell responses to AZD1222 COVID-19 vaccine. Clones were sequenced by immunoSEQ multiplex PCR, and TCRdb holds only the in-frame ones, with some missing. The sample has about 83,000 clones, around 87% seen once. Source: peripheral blood, taken on day 0 of MenACWY control vaccination. These TCRs come from an adult in good health. The CDR3 runs from the conserved cysteine through the conserved F or W. D genes are given only for firm matches. A row's size may be missing; if present it is once, few, many or a size class.

D gene	clone size	V gene	J gene	CDR3 protein	CDR3 DNA
-	once	TRBV10-1	TRBJ1-2	CASSESASYGYTF	TGCGCCAGCAGTGAGTCCGCATCGTATGGCTACACCTTC
TRBD1	-	TRBV27	TRBJ1-1	CASSSGGTEAFF	TGTGCCAGCAGTTCAGGGGGAACTGAAGCTTTCTTT
-	once	TRBV6-4	TRBJ1-2	CASSDPTGGYTF	TGTGCCAGCAGTGACCCGACGGGTGGCTACACCTTC
-	-	TRBV7-8	TRBJ2-5	CASIPSTAKETQYF	TGTGCCAGCATTCCTTCAACAGCCAAAGAGACCCAGTACTTC
-	-	TRBV2	TRBJ1-3	CASSVLQGAGNTIYF	TGTGCCAGCAGTGTGTTACAGGGCGCCGGAAACACCATATATTTT
-	-	TRBV7-8	TRBJ2-5	CASSFGDSSQETQYF	TGTGCCAGCAGCTTCGGGGACTCCTCTCAAGAGACCCAGTACTTC
-	-	TRBV6-2/TRBV6-3	TRBJ1-5	CASSYKEGLYSNQPQHF	TGTGCCAGCAGTTACAAAGAAGGCCTTTATAGCAATCAGCCCCAGCATTTT
TRBD1	-	TRBV5-8	TRBJ2-5	CASSRPSGQGRETQYF	TGTGCCAGCAGCCGTCCGAGTGGACAGGGCCGAGAGACCCAGTACTTC
TRBD2	-	TRBV24-1	TRBJ2-2	CATSDSGGYTGELFF	TGTGCCACCAGTGATTCCGGGGGGTACACCGGGGAGCTGTTTTTT
-	-	TRBV11-2	TRBJ1-2	CASSLTANYGYTF	TGTGCCAGCAGCTTAACCGCTAACTATGGCTACACCTTC
-	-	TRBV6-2/TRBV6-3	TRBJ2-5	CASSYLAQETQYF	TGTGCCAGCAGTTACCTGGCCCAAGAGACCCAGTACTTC
-	-	TRBV28	TRBJ1-5	CASRAGTTSNQPQHF	TGTGCCAGCAGAGCCGGGACAACGAGCAATCAGCCCCAGCATTTT
-	-	TRBV10-3	TRBJ2-2	CAISESGPQTGELFF	TGTGCCATCAGTGAGTCCGGACCTCAAACCGGGGAGCTGTTTTTT
TRBD2	-	TRBV30	TRBJ2-2	CAWTASGTSGFGELFF	TGTGCCTGGACTGCGTCCGGGACTAGCGGGTTCGGGGAGCTGTTTTTT
-	once	TRBV7-9	TRBJ1-1	CASTFQGPTEAFF	TGTGCCAGCACCTTCCAGGGTCCCACTGAAGCTTTCTTT
TRBD2	-	TRBV3-1/TRBV3-2	TRBJ2-1	CASSQWGTSGREEQFF	TGTGCCAGCAGCCAATGGGGGACTAGCGGGAGGGAAGAGCAGTTCTTC
-	-	TRBV10-3	TRBJ2-6	CAISEGGGGANVLTF	TGTGCCATCAGTGAAGGAGGGGGAGGGGCCAACGTCCTGACTTTC
TRBD1	-	TRBV9	TRBJ2-2	CASSSPTPGQGFLNTGELFF	TGTGCCAGCAGCTCACCCACCCCGGGACAGGGATTTTTGAACACCGGGGAGCTGTTTTTT
TRBD1	-	TRBV7-9	TRBJ2-5	CASSQGERPETQYF	TGTGCCAGCAGCCAGGGGGAGCGTCCGGAGACCCAGTACTTC
-	once	TRBV3-1/TRBV3-2	TRBJ1-3	CASTLNRGLGNTIYF	TGTGCCAGCACCCTAAATCGGGGTCTTGGAAACACCATATATTTT
-	-	TRBV6-2/TRBV6-3	TRBJ1-5	CASSEGRSNQPQHF	TGTGCCAGCAGCGAGGGCCGAAGCAATCAGCCCCAGCATTTT
-	-	TRBV6-5	TRBJ2-7	CASSWNYEQYF	TGTGCCAGCAGCTGGAACTACGAGCAGTACTTC
TRBD2	-	TRBV7-2	TRBJ2-1	CASSLVRLAGALNEQFF	TGTGCCAGCAGCTTAGTACGACTAGCGGGGGCTCTCAATGAGCAGTTCTTC
-	-	TRBV28	TRBJ2-1	CASSTGSRSDEQFF	TGTGCCAGCAGTACCGGGAGTAGATCCGATGAGCAGTTCTTC
TRBD2	-	TRBV10-3	TRBJ2-5	CAIRDGRAVETQYF	TGTGCCATCAGGGACGGGAGGGCCGTGGAGACCCAGTACTTC
-	-	TRBV30	TRBJ2-3	CARNLGTDTQYF	TGTGCGAGAAATTTAGGCACAGATACGCAGTATTTT
TRBD1	-	TRBV10-3	TRBJ2-7	CAISDIVRTGSYEQYF	TGTGCCATCAGTGATATCGTACGGACAGGGTCCTACGAGCAGTACTTC
-	-	TRBV7-2	TRBJ2-5	CASNNWGDLETQYF	TGTGCCAGCAACAACTGGGGGGATCTAGAGACCCAGTACTTC
TRBD1	-	TRBV10-3	TRBJ2-7	CAISESPRTGAIILSYEQYF	TGTGCCATCAGTGAATCCCCTAGGACAGGGGCTATAATACTATCCTACGAGCAGTACTTC
-	-	TRBV27	TRBJ1-6	CATQSRDGFVSPLHF	TGTGCCACCCAGTCCCGGGACGGATTTGTGTCACCCCTCCACTTT
-	-	TRBV6-5	TRBJ2-5	CASRGTKETQYF	TGTGCCAGCAGAGGGACCAAGGAGACCCAGTACTTC
TRBD1	-	TRBV28	TRBJ1-3	CASSFFGTGQFGNTIYF	TGTGCCAGCAGTTTCTTTGGGACAGGGCAGTTTGGAAACACCATATATTTT
-	-	TRBV28	TRBJ1-4	CASSLTGPNEKLFF	TGTGCCAGCAGCCTAACGGGACCTAATGAAAAACTGTTTTTT
TRBD2	few	TRBV6-7	TRBJ2-1	CATPSGGSSYNEQFF	TGTGCCACCCCTAGCGGGGGAAGCTCCTACAATGAGCAGTTCTTC
TRBD1	few	TRBV28	TRBJ2-2	CASSLGTGYTGELFF	TGTGCCAGCAGTTTGGGGACAGGGTACACCGGGGAGCTGTTTTTT
TRBD1	-	TRBV19	TRBJ1-5	CASSPGGWTGRNQPQHF	TGTGCCAGTAGTCCCGGGGGGTGGACAGGTCGCAATCAGCCCCAGCATTTT
-	-	TRBV5-6	TRBJ1-6	CASSLGAARDSPLHF	TGTGCCAGCAGCTTGGGGGCCGCCAGGGATTCACCCCTCCACTTT
-	-	TRBV28	TRBJ2-4	CASKNSNIQYF	TGTGCCAGCAAAAATTCAAACATTCAGTACTTC
-	-	TRBV27	TRBJ2-7	CASSLKREMPYEQYF	TGTGCCAGCAGTTTAAAGAGGGAAATGCCCTACGAGCAGTACTTC
TRBD2	few	TRBV27	TRBJ2-3	CASRLSGLARRSVSTQYF	TGTGCCAGCAGACTATCGGGACTAGCGAGAAGGTCTGTGAGTACGCAGTATTTT
-	-	TRBV20-1	TRBJ2-5	CSAPERETQYF	TGCAGTGCCCCCGAGAGAGAGACCCAGTACTTC
-	-	TRBV7-2	TRBJ2-7	CASSIKRHREYEQYF	TGTGCCAGCAGCATAAAGCGTCATCGGGAATACGAGCAGTACTTC
-	-	TRBV18	TRBJ1-4	CASSPPGPRNEKLFF	TGTGCCAGCTCACCACCGGGACCCAGGAATGAAAAACTGTTTTTT
TRBD1	-	TRBV6-2/TRBV6-3	TRBJ2-7	CASRYRDSLTYEQYF	TGTGCCAGCAGATACCGGGACAGTTTAACCTACGAGCAGTACTTC
-	-	TRBV9	TRBJ2-3	CASTPIGTDTQYF	TGTGCCAGCACCCCGATAGGGACCGATACGCAGTATTTT
-	-	TRBV18	TRBJ1-6	CASSLRDFDSPLHF	TGTGCCAGCTCACTCCGGGATTTCGATTCACCCCTCCACTTT
-	-	TRBV9	TRBJ1-1	CASSVSGFNTEAFF	TGTGCCAGCAGCGTTTCCGGGTTTAACACTGAAGCTTTCTTT
-	few	TRBV28	TRBJ2-2	CASSPPGANTGELFF	TGTGCCAGCAGCCCACCGGGGGCGAACACCGGGGAGCTGTTTTTT
-	-	TRBV4-1	TRBJ2-1	CASSKEQPYNEQFF	TGCGCCAGCAGCAAAGAACAGCCCTACAATGAGCAGTTCTTC